The next 21 T cell receptor beta chains were all read from a single sample in a study of technical replicates of blood from several donors. Data came from immunoSEQ multiplex PCR; TCRdb stores just in-frame clones and leaves some out. The sample lists 75,000 to 85,000 clones; approximately 75% were seen once. The sample comprised PBMCs. These TCRs come from a human donor in good health. Some clones in this sample may be carry-over from other donors' samples.

The gene calls are TRBV10-2 and TRBJ2-6, with TRBD2 matching 7 bases. V was clipped by 1 base and J by 1 base; unmatched bases: 7. The CDR3 runs to 18 residues. Looked up from germline, CDR1 is WSHSY and CDR2 is SAAADI. The chain's CDR3 is CASSELASGLSGANVLTF. In DNA form, the CDR3 reads TGCGCCAGCAGTGAGTTGGCTAGCGGTCTGTCTGGGGCCAACGTCCTGACTTTC.

V gene TRBV19 combines with J gene TRBJ1-5; no clear D gene. The V end was cut by 6 bases, the J end by 9 bases, with 12 bases between. CDR3 length equals 12 residues. Germline-derived CDR1 and CDR2 are LNHDA and SQIVND (reference sequence). The CDR3 spells CASRQALGPQHF. The CDR3 DNA is TGTGCCAGTAGGCAGGCCTTGGGGCCCCAGCATTTT. Together with reference TRBV19 and TRBJ1-5, the CDR3 gives the full variable domain: DGGITQSPKYLFRKEGQNVTLSCEQNLNHDAMYWYRQDPGQGLRLIYYSQIVNDFQKGDIAEGYSVSREKKESFPLTVTSAQKNPTAFYLCASRQALGPQHFGDGTRLSIL.

J is TRBJ2-5 and V is TRBV30, with D possibly being TRBD2 (5 bases). The CDR3 spans 14 residues. In germline, CDR1 is GTSNPN, CDR2 SVGIG (reference sequence). Trimming took off 8 bases at V and 7 bases at J, with 23 bases between the two ends. The CDR3 sequence: CALEARPGGGTQYF. The CDR3 nucleotides are TGTGCCCTCGAGGCGCGCCCGGGTGGAGGGACCCAGTACTTC.

This clone has only one observation. The V and J genes are TRBV28 and TRBJ1-3; no definite D call. CDR1 is MDHEN and CDR2 is SYDVKM in the germline V gene. The ends were cut back, 1 base at V and 0 bases at J, with 4 bases in the middle. CDR3 size: 14 residues. Here the CDR3 DNA reads TGTGCCAGCAGTTTATTGAGCTCTGGAAACACCATATATTTT. Amino acid sequence: CASSLLSSGNTIYF. The whole variable domain, remainder taken from reference TRBV28 and TRBJ1-3, is DVKVTQSSRYLVKRTGEKVFLECVQDMDHENMFWYRQDPGLGLRLIYFSYDVKMKEKGDIPEGYSVSREKKERFSLILESASTNQTSMYLCASSLLSSGNTIYFGEGSWLTVV.

V gene TRBV27 combines with J gene TRBJ2-5; tentatively, D is TRBD2 (7 bases). The CDR3 consists of 13 residues. V lost 5 bases to trimming and J lost 5 bases, with 12 bases between them. Germline values: CDR1 MNHEY, CDR2 SMNVEV (reference sequence). This CDR3 reads CASSPRGGETQYF. The CDR3, as DNA: TGTGCCAGCAGTCCTAGGGGGGGGGAGACCCAGTACTTC.

The genes are TRBV18 and TRBJ1-2; no reliable D call. From germline, CDR1 is KGHSH and CDR2 LQKENI. The V gene lost 6 bases and the J gene lost 1 base, with 9 bases spanning the gap. The CDR3 totals 13 residues. CDR3 protein: CASSPGVNYGYTF. CDR3 nucleotide sequence: TGTGCCAGCTCCCCCGGGGTTAACTATGGCTACACCTTC.

CDR3 loop: CASDPPGQGVAEQYF. Written as DNA, the CDR3 is TGTGCTAGTGACCCGCCGGGACAGGGGGTTGCCGAGCAGTACTTC. The rearrangement links TRBV12-5 to TRBJ2-7; TRBD1 matches 11 bases. The V segment lost 7 bases and the J segment 6 bases; nucleotides outside the gene matches: 11. Germline V gene data show CDR1 as LGHNT and CDR2 as FRNRAP. The CDR3 runs 15 residues.

The chain carries TRBV4-3 and TRBJ2-3; 10 bases map to TRBD2. V shed 0 bases, J shed 3 bases, and the junction held 9 bases outside the gene matches. Looked up from germline, CDR1 is LGHNA and CDR2 is YSLEER. There are 18 residues in the CDR3. CDR3 protein: CASSQDPASGGRTDTQYF. The CDR3 bases are TGCGCCAGCAGCCAAGACCCGGCTAGCGGGGGTAGAACAGATACGCAGTATTTT.

V is TRBV6-4 and J is TRBJ1-1; D remains unclear. This CDR3 has 14 amino acids. The germline V gene encodes CDR1 MRHNA and CDR2 SNTAGT. Trimming stripped 0 bases from V and 2 bases from J, with 7 bases between. The CDR3 DNA sequence: TGTGCCAGCAGTGACTCGGCGGAAAACACTGAAGCTTTCTTT. Amino acids: CASSDSAENTEAFF.

The J gene is TRBJ2-5, the V gene TRBV21-1; the table assigns TRBD1, which was not confirmed against the DNA. TRBV21-1 is a pseudogene segment. The CDR3 spans 12 residues. The CDR3 is CASSQSQETQYF. The CDR3 region has the DNA TGTGCCAGCAGCCAATCCCAAGAGACCCAGTACTTC.

This clone has more than one count but fewer than ten. The CDR3 coding sequence is TGTGCCAGCAGCAGGGGGCCCACAGAGACCCAGTACTTC. It codes for CASSRGPTETQYF. The chain links TRBV7-9 to TRBJ2-5; 7 positions match TRBD1. The CDR3 covers 13 residues. V lost 5 bases to trimming and J lost 4 bases; unmatched junction nucleotides: 4. CDR1 and CDR2 (germline): SEHNR, FQNEAQ (reference sequence).

This chain joins TRBV7-9 and TRBJ1-5, with 9 positions matching TRBD1. Germline values: CDR1 SEHNR, CDR2 FQNEAQ (reference sequence). V lost 8 bases, J lost 8 bases, and 7 bases stayed unmatched. CDR3 length: 13 amino acids. DNA for the CDR3: TGTGCCAGCCGGGGACAGGGACGGGAGCCCCAGCATTTT. Its translation is CASRGQGREPQHF.

This clone was seen more than once but under ten times. The chain recombines TRBV6-1 with TRBJ2-1; 8 bases line up with TRBD1. Trimming removed 1 base from V and 4 bases from J; junction bases left unmatched: 3. The CDR3 is made up of 15 amino acids. Germline loops: CDR1 MNHNS, CDR2 SASEGT. CDR3 sequence: CASSEGQGAYNEQFF. The CDR3 region has the DNA TGTGCCAGCAGTGAAGGGCAGGGGGCTTACAATGAGCAGTTCTTC.

In this sample, this clone turned up once. The chain carries TRBV9 and TRBJ1-1; D uncertain. Per the germline V gene, CDR1 is SGDLS and CDR2 is YYNGEE. Trimming took off 4 bases at V and 3 bases at J, with 16 bases between the two ends. The CDR3 spans 15 residues. The CDR3 coding sequence is TGTGCCAGCAGCACTAGCGGGGTCTCGGACACTGAAGCTTTCTTT. This translates into CASSTSGVSDTEAFF.

The J gene is TRBJ2-1, the V gene TRBV5-6; 9 positions match TRBD2. V dropped 1 base and J dropped 2; count of bases not matched to a gene: 7. CDR1 SGHDT and CDR2 YYEEEE come from the germline V gene. The CDR3 runs 17 residues. DNA for the CDR3: TGTGCCAGCAGCTTGTTGGCTAGCGGGGTCACCTACAATGAGCAGTTCTTC. It is translated as CASSLLASGVTYNEQFF.

V and J are TRBV20-1 and TRBJ2-1; 9 nucleotides align to TRBD2. The CDR3 totals 11 residues. CDR1 DFQATT and CDR2 SNEGSKA come from the germline V gene (reference sequence). V shed 7 bases, J shed 5 bases, and the junction held 0 bases outside the gene matches. The chain's CDR3 is CSGGGDNEQFF. As DNA, the CDR3 is TGCAGTGGCGGGGGGGACAATGAGCAGTTCTTC.

V usage is TRBV18 and J usage is TRBJ1-4; a possible D gene is TRBD1 (5 bases). The CDR3 length is 15 residues. CDR1 is KGHSH, CDR2 LQKENI, per germline. V dropped 3 bases and J dropped 13 bases, with 21 bases sitting between them. The CDR3 sequence: CASSPAGDEARGLFF. DNA of the CDR3: TGTGCCAGCTCACCTGCCGGAGACGAAGCAAGGGGACTGTTTTTT.

V usage is TRBV11-3 and J usage is TRBJ2-7; the D gene is possibly TRBD1 (6 bases). Deletions cut 1 base from V and 2 bases from J, with 12 bases between. The CDR3 has 15 residues. Germline CDR1 is SGHNT and CDR2 is YENEEA. The CDR3: CASSLGGTRTYEQYF. Here the CDR3 DNA reads TGTGCCAGCAGCTTAGGAGGGACAAGGACCTACGAGCAGTACTTC.

This sequence joins TRBV4-3 and TRBJ1-4; D not resolved. The CDR3 is made up of 17 amino acids. The V gene lost 1 base and the J gene lost 2 bases, with 14 bases spanning the gap. Germline V gene sequence: CDR1 LGHNA, CDR2 YSLEER. The CDR3 DNA reads TGCGCCAGCAGCCAAGGTGGAGGGATCGGGACTAATGAAAAACTGTTTTTT. Translated: CASSQGGGIGTNEKLFF.

V gene TRBV18 combines with J gene TRBJ2-3; possibly TRBD1 for D (6 bases). The V gene lost 4 bases and the J gene lost 10 bases, with 24 bases spanning the gap. Germline CDR1 and CDR2: KGHSH and LQKENI. The length of the CDR3 is 16 residues. The CDR3 nucleotides read TGTGCCAGCTCACGACTCAGACCGGGACAAGCGGTTGCGCAGTATTTT. Amino acids: CASSRLRPGQAVAQYF.

This sequence joins TRBV5-1 and TRBJ2-7; D might be TRBD2 (7 bases). The CDR3 is made up of 14 amino acids. Germline V CDR1 and CDR2: SGHRS, YFSETQ. V dropped 6 bases and J dropped 0 bases, with 13 bases sitting between them. CDR3 DNA: TGCGCCAGCACGTGGGCGGGGGCCTCCTACGAGCAGTACTTC. It codes for CASTWAGASYEQYF.